What follows are 15 T cell receptor beta chains derived from one specimen sequenced in a study of cytomegalovirus exposure and HLA in healthy donors (dated by TCRdb to the late 2010s). The library came from the immunoSEQ multiplex PCR assay. For the multiplex PCR, a mixture combining 60 forward primers for TCR Vbeta segments and 13 reverse primers for TCR Jbeta segments was used. Sourced from immuneACCESS, this table was stored by TCRdb with only in-frame sequences that have V and J called. A share of the clones is absent; for the studies checked, an unresolved V gene accounts for under half, and the remainder has no known explanation. This sample's listing comprises 75,000 to 90,000 clones. The ten largest account for approximately 1.5% of the sample. Sequenced: PBMCs. The receptors originated from a woman aged 60-75 years in good health and CMV-seronegative.

J is TRBJ2-5 and V is TRBV25-1, with TRBD1 identical over 8 bases. From germline, CDR1 is MGHDK and CDR2 SYGVNS. V dropped 8 bases and J dropped 5; count of bases not matched to a gene: 7. CDR3 length: 13 residues. Here the CDR3 DNA reads TGTGCCAGCCGCGGACAGGGAGTCGAGACCCAGTACTTC. Translated, it gives CASRGQGVETQYF.

The V call is TRBV2, the J call TRBJ2-3; a possible D gene is TRBD2 (6 bases). V shed 6 bases and J shed 6 bases, with 13 bases lying between them. Per germline, CDR1 SNHLY and CDR2 FYNNEI. The CDR3 is 13 residues long. The CDR3 protein is CASRETSLDTQYF. CDR3 coding DNA: TGTGCCAGCAGGGAAACTAGCTTGGATACGCAGTATTTT.

The J gene is TRBJ1-1, the V gene TRBV29-1; no reliable D call. The ends were cut back, 4 bases at V and 0 bases at J, with 6 bases in the middle. This CDR3 is 12 amino acids long. CDR1 and CDR2 (germline): SQVTM, ANQGSEA. The DNA for the CDR3 is TGCAGCGTTGTTCAGATGAACACTGAAGCTTTCTTT. This translates into CSVVQMNTEAFF.

This chain joins TRBV5-1 and TRBJ1-3; 8 bases line up with TRBD1. CDR1 is SGHRS, CDR2 YFSETQ, per germline. The CDR3 extends over 17 amino acids. V was pared by 0 bases and J by 2 bases, with 7 bases of the junction left unmatched. The DNA for the CDR3 is TGCGCCAGCAGCTTGGCCCCAGGGGGCAGGACTGGAAACACCATATATTTT. Translation: CASSLAPGGRTGNTIYF.

The chain recombines TRBV5-1 with TRBJ2-3, with D possibly being TRBD2 (6 bases). The germline CDR1 and CDR2 sequences are SGHRS and YFSETQ. V was pared by 2 bases and J by 3 bases, with 7 bases between. The CDR3 is 13 residues long. CDR3 in DNA: TGCGCCAGCAGCTTTGGGACTACAGATACGCAGTATTTT. This codes for CASSFGTTDTQYF.

The genes are TRBV7-3 and TRBJ1-2; 8 nucleotides align to TRBD1. J gave up 5 bases and V 5 bases, and 4 bases lay outside the gene matches. The CDR3 loop spans 13 amino acids. The germline V gene encodes CDR1 SGHTA and CDR2 FQGTGA. Written as DNA, the CDR3 is TGTGCCAGCAGCAAGGACAGGGCTTATGGCTACACCTTC. Protein product: CASSKDRAYGYTF.

V and J are TRBV7-9 and TRBJ2-4; the match to TRBD2 covers 10 bases. The V gene's germline CDR1 is SEHNR and CDR2 FQNEAQ (reference sequence). Trimming took 7 bases from V and 15 from J; bases not matched to a gene: 18. CDR3 length: 15 residues. CDR3 region: CASTPAGTSAIEGYF. The CDR3 nucleotides read TGTGCCAGCACCCCGGCCGGGACTAGCGCGATAGAAGGGTACTTC.

A note on this clone: The sample contains more than one DNA sequence encoding this CDR3. The gene calls are TRBV19 and TRBJ1-5; 7 nucleotides match TRBD1. There are 14 residues in the CDR3. Germline V gene data show CDR1 as LNHDA and CDR2 as SQIVND (reference sequence). With 4 bases clipped from V and 2 bases from J, the junction kept 2 bases outside the gene matches. The CDR3 protein is CASSTTGGNQPQHF. CDR3 sequence (DNA): TGTGCCAGTAGTACCACAGGGGGCAATCAGCCCCAGCATTTT.

The chain recombines TRBV6-5 with TRBJ1-2, with a weak D call TRBD1 (6 bases). The V and J ends lost 6 bases and 1 base respectively, with 15 bases between them. Per germline, CDR1 MNHEY and CDR2 SVGAGI. The CDR3 contains 15 residues. The CDR3 region has the DNA TGTGCCAGCAGACGCCGGGCAGGGGTTAACTATGGCTACACCTTC. Translating gives CASRRRAGVNYGYTF.

This chain joins TRBV4-1 and TRBJ1-5; D gene ambiguous. With 1 base removed from V and 1 base from J, the gap between germline ends came to 11 bases. The CDR3 runs to 16 residues. Germline V CDR1 and CDR2: MGHRA, YSYEKL. The CDR3 coding sequence is TGCGCCAGCAGCCAAGCTGCTGAGGGCAGCAATCAGCCCCAGCATTTT. Translation gives CASSQAAEGSNQPQHF.

The chain links TRBV9 to TRBJ2-4, with TRBD2 matching 13 bases. Trimming at V came to 0 bases and at J to 8 bases, leaving 14 bases not matched to a gene. Germline values: CDR1 SGDLS, CDR2 YYNGEE. The CDR3 contains 19 residues. CDR3 nucleotides: TGTGCCAGCAGCGTAGGCCCCCCACTAGCGGGAGGGCCTTGGGACATTCAGTACTTC. Its translation is CASSVGPPLAGGPWDIQYF.

The rearrangement uses TRBV30 and TRBJ1-1; possibly TRBD1 for D (6 bases). V lost 1 base, J lost 6 bases, and 15 bases lay in between. Germline values: CDR1 GTSNPN, CDR2 SVGIG (reference sequence). The CDR3 is made up of 14 amino acids. The CDR3 sequence is CAWSGSAGAPEAFF. The CDR3 coding sequence is TGTGCCTGGAGTGGTTCGGCAGGGGCCCCTGAAGCTTTCTTT.

This chain connects TRBV13 to TRBJ2-1, with D unresolved. CDR1 is PRHDT, CDR2 FYEKMQ, per germline (reference sequence). The V gene lost 3 bases and the J gene lost 6 bases, with 6 bases spanning the gap. The CDR3 has 12 residues. The CDR3 coding sequence is TGTGCCAGCAGCTTTCAGGTCAATGAGCAGTTCTTC. Amino acid sequence: CASSFQVNEQFF.

This rearrangement joins TRBV28 to TRBJ1-1; 7 bases line up with TRBD1. The length of the CDR3 is 14 residues. Trimming cost V 6 bases and J 4 bases; bases outside gene matches: 8. CDR1 and CDR2 (germline): MDHEN, SYDVKM. CDR3 loop: CASRRQGEATEAFF. CDR3 DNA: TGTGCCAGCAGAAGACAGGGTGAGGCCACTGAAGCTTTCTTT.

The chain is built from TRBV6-5 and TRBJ1-5; the match to TRBD1 covers 10 bases. Germline V gives CDR1 MNHEY, CDR2 SVGAGI. The CDR3 is 16 amino acids. Germline trimming cut 4 bases from V and 2 bases from J; bases unmatched to any gene: 5. The DNA of the CDR3 is TGTGCCAGCAGTTCTTGGACAGGGGGAGGCAATCAGCCCCAGCATTTT. It is translated as CASSSWTGGGNQPQHF.